This TCR beta chain appears in the sequencing data of a study of blood T cell repertoires in COVID-19. How the authors handled the data: Amplification of reference gene primers provided the estimated nucleated cell counts. TCRdb's copy holds only in-frame clones and misses some; the assay was immunoSEQ multiplex PCR. Clonal size and the V and J genes are those of that table, whereas D and trimming came from the DNA. The data hold roughly 200,000 clones, with about 85% observed a single time. Trimming took off 5 bases at V and 7 bases at J, with 17 bases between the two ends. The length of the CDR3 is 15 residues. The V gene's germline CDR1 is LNHDA and CDR2 SQIVND (reference sequence).

The TCR sequence derives from a man in his forties or fifties who had recovered from COVID-19. Sequenced material: PBMCs or T cells enriched from blood (not recorded which). The chain combines TRBV19 with TRBJ1-4, with D uncertain. This CDR3 is CASSLSVEWSEKLFF. The CDR3 DNA is TGTGCCAGTAGTCTTTCAGTGGAATGGAGTGAAAAACTGTTTTTT.